This TCR beta chain was sequenced in a study of T-cell memory formation after mild COVID-19 (dated by TCRdb to the early 2020s). The study in broad terms: Most TCR sequence clusters were specific to one of the two donors. Two young, previously healthy adult volunteers made up the cohort, one male and one female. In a couple of donors, T-cell clones that expanded and contracted after mild COVID-19 were followed by sequencing TCRalpha and TCRbeta repertoires longitudinally. Broader findings and caveats from the paper: Clones that contracted from day 15 to 85 showed balanced CD4/CD8 phenotypes, whereas a second wave of clones that expanded from day 15 to 37 leaned towards CD4+. The detection of some responding clones in pre-infection memory suggests that pre-existing cross-reactive memory T cells joined the SARS-CoV-2 response. SARS-CoV-2 specificity was not confirmed for the second-wave clones peaking on day 37. Contracting CD4+ clones appeared mostly in the CM and EM memory subsets, whereas CD8+ clones were enriched in EMRA. The study covered only a couple of mild cases, and larger cohorts including severe cases with pre-infection samples were considered necessary.

A word on this clonotype: This clone's antigen is unknown. The record has no base qualities; no much larger clone is one base away.

Sequencing instrument: Illumina NovaSeq 6000. TCRalpha and TCRbeta cDNA libraries were built by 5'RACE with constant-segment primers, adding sample barcodes and unique molecular identifiers. Trizol reagent was used to extract RNA from every sample. Library amplification was performed in two PCR steps, and a second sample barcode and Illumina TruSeq adapters were introduced in the second step. Sequencing of the libraries was done on an Illumina NovaSeq, producing 2 x 150 bp paired-end reads. Concerning the study's data processing: The reads were demultiplexed and collapsed into UMI-guided consensus sequences using migec v1.2.7. With mixcr v2.1.11, UMI consensuses were aligned to TRA and TRB V and J templates and assembled into clonotypes. A clonotype was counted as expanded or contracted only if both edgeR and NoisET called the change significant, with noise models trained on biological replicates. For edgeR calls, the thresholds were a false discovery rate-adjusted p below 0.01 and a log2 fold-change of 1. As an exploratory analysis of dynamics, max-normalized trajectories of the 1000 most abundant clonotypes were examined by PCA with hierarchical clustering. Separately sequenced CD4+ and CD8+ repertoires were used to assign the CD4 or CD8 phenotype of responding clones. TCRdb applied fastp at Q25 and MiXCR to the public reads, then kept only in-frame beta chains. Rows merge per CDR3 protein into single entries with the most common DNA and genes. TCRdb assigned the V and J calls; the authors' analysis was not used. This sample gives about 210,000 distinct CDR3 sequences in total; roughly a tenth of them show up just once. Clones ranked in the top ten supply just over 3% of the sample.

PBMCs were isolated by Ficoll-Paque density gradient centrifugation. The sequencing input was PBMCs or a T cell subset sorted from them (not recorded which). The source is a man aged 18 to 29 who had mild COVID-19 (a few samples of this study predate the infection). The sample titles of this study are shuffled in the database, so cell type and time point are left out; the donor was told from shared clones.

The CDR3 corresponds to CASGPQEYGYTF. In nucleotides, the sequence is TGTGCCAGCGGCCCCCAGGAGTATGGCTACACCTTC. The chain joins TRBV28 to TRBJ1-2; the D gene assignment is ambiguous. Between the V and J ends, shortened by 8 bases and 5 bases respectively, the junction contains 12 bases. The germline V gene supplies CDR1 MDHEN and CDR2 SYDVKM. The CDR3 spans 12 residues, from the cysteine through the phenylalanine. Only the CDR3 part of the read is kept: 36 bases, read in frame from the first base.